Following are 18 T cell receptor beta chains from one sample sequenced in a study of CD8+ T cells in alopecia areata. The treatment: oral pan-JAK inhibitor, 5-10 mg twice daily. The authors extracted RNA and reverse transcribed it into cDNA as the sequencing template. Measured with immunoSEQ multiplex PCR; TCRdb has only the in-frame clones, and not every one. Among about 200,000 clones listed, around 60% were seen once. Sequencing used CD4+ T cells sorted from blood, obtained at week 4, from a patient treated with tofacitinib. All receptors derive from a human donor with alopecia areata.

The chain carries TRBV5-4 and TRBJ2-3; 13 bases match TRBD2. V gave up 4 bases and J gave up 4 bases; unmatched junction bases: 6. This CDR3 has 16 residues. CDR1 and CDR2 from the germline V gene are SGHNT and YYREEE (reference sequence). CDR3 nucleotides: TGTGCCAGCAGCGGGGGACTAGCGGGGCCCCCAGATACGCAGTATTTT. It is translated as CASSGGLAGPPDTQYF. Together with reference TRBV5-4 and TRBJ2-3, the CDR3 gives the full variable domain: ETGVTQSPTHLIKTRGQQVTLRCSSQSGHNTVSWYQQALGQGPQFIFQYYREEENGRGNFPPRFSGLQFPNYSSELNVNALELDDSALYLCASSGGLAGPPDTQYFGPGTRLTVL.

The rearrangement links TRBV2 to TRBJ1-2; the D is unclear. The germline CDR1 and CDR2 sequences are SNHLY and FYNNEI. The CDR3 has 14 amino acids. Deletions cut 1 base from V and 5 bases from J, with 11 bases between. Written as DNA, the CDR3 is TGTGCCAGCAGTGAAGAGAGGGTGGAGTATGGCTACACCTTC. Translation: CASSEERVEYGYTF.

This clone came up a few times. This chain links TRBV29-1 with TRBJ1-4; D perhaps matches TRBD1 (5 bases). Germline CDR1 SQVTM, CDR2 ANQGSEA. The V and J ends lost 8 bases and 3 bases respectively, with 13 bases between them. This CDR3 has 13 residues. Here the CDR3 reads CSLRRDSNEKLFF. DNA of the CDR3: TGCAGCCTTCGCCGGGACTCTAATGAAAAACTGTTTTTT.

This clone was observed a few times. This chain's CDR3 is CASSPGLLGTEAFF. CDR3 in DNA: TGTGCCAGCAGCCCGGGACTGTTAGGGACTGAAGCTTTCTTT. The rearrangement uses TRBV28 and TRBJ1-1; D perhaps matches TRBD1 (5 bases). V dropped 6 bases and J dropped 5 bases, with 16 bases sitting between them. The CDR3 is 14 amino acids. From germline, CDR1 is MDHEN and CDR2 SYDVKM.

Here the CDR3 DNA reads TGCAGCGTCTCACACACTGAAGCTTTCTTT. Translated: CSVSHTEAFF. The chain combines TRBV29-1 with TRBJ1-1, with D unclear. Trimming shortened V by 6 bases and J by 3 bases, and 5 bases separated the two germline ends. The CDR3 runs to 10 residues. Germline V gene lookup returns CDR1 SQVTM and CDR2 ANQGSEA.

The chain links TRBV2 to TRBJ2-7; TRBD2 might be the D (5 bases). Germline V lookup: CDR1 SNHLY, CDR2 FYNNEI. Trimming left V 6 bases short and J 3 bases short, with 6 bases between. This CDR3 has 11 residues. The DNA of the CDR3 is TGTGCCAGCAGCGGGGACTACGAGCAGTACTTC. It codes for CASSGDYEQYF.

This clone has only a few counts. This chain uses TRBV7-9 with TRBJ1-1; D might be TRBD1 (5 bases). From germline, CDR1 is SEHNR and CDR2 FQNEAQ (reference sequence). The CDR3 sequence is 14 residues long. Trimming removed 5 bases from V and 1 base from J, with 11 bases in between. Here the CDR3 reads CASSQNGGNTEAFF. Here the CDR3 DNA reads TGTGCCAGCAGCCAGAACGGGGGGAACACTGAAGCTTTCTTT.

The sample holds a few counts of this clone. The chain uses TRBV20-1 and TRBJ2-3; D is ambiguous. The CDR3 runs 11 residues. Per the germline V gene, CDR1 is DFQATT and CDR2 is SNEGSKA (reference sequence). Trimming stripped 6 bases from V and 1 base from J, with 5 bases between. The DNA for the CDR3 is TGCAGTGCATTCGGCACAGATACGCAGTATTTT. It is translated as CSAFGTDTQYF.

The chain combines TRBV6-6 with TRBJ2-7, with TRBD2 matching 8 bases. The germline V gene encodes CDR1 MNHNY and CDR2 SVGAGI (reference sequence). The junction had 0 bases not matched to a gene; V was cut back by 2 bases and J by 3 bases. This CDR3 comprises 13 residues. In DNA form, the CDR3 reads TGTGCCAGCAGTTACCGGGGGGGCTACGAGCAGTACTTC. Translation gives CASSYRGGYEQYF.

The genes are TRBV28 and TRBJ2-5, with D unclear. V gave up 4 bases and J gave up 5 bases, with 2 bases separating them. CDR3 size: 10 residues. CDR1 and CDR2 (germline): MDHEN, SYDVKM. The CDR3 nucleotides are TGTGCCAGCAGTTGGGAGACCCAGTACTTC. Its protein is CASSWETQYF.

This chain links TRBV29-1 with TRBJ1-1, with D hard to call. The CDR3 consists of 14 residues. The germline V gene encodes CDR1 SQVTM and CDR2 ANQGSEA. The germline V and J ends were trimmed by 5 bases and 0 bases, with 13 bases remaining between them. The CDR3 DNA reads TGCAGCGTTCTCCCGCTGGTCCTGAACACTGAAGCTTTCTTT. It specifies CSVLPLVLNTEAFF.

The rearrangement joins TRBV10-3 to TRBJ2-7; possible D gene TRBD1, 6 bases. The CDR3 runs to 13 residues. Trimming shortened V by 10 bases and J by 0 bases, and 13 bases separated the two germline ends. CDR1 and CDR2 from the germline V gene are ENHRY and SYGVKD. The CDR3 bases are TGTGCCAGCACAGGGCAGTCCTCCTACGAGCAGTACTTC. Encoded protein: CASTGQSSYEQYF.

The rearrangement uses TRBV29-1 and TRBJ1-1; TRBD1 matches at 10 bases. CDR1 is SQVTM, CDR2 ANQGSEA, per germline. The CDR3 length is 12 residues. J gave up 5 bases and V 5 bases, and 2 bases lay outside the gene matches. The chain's CDR3 is CSVRTGGTEAFF. CDR3 sequence (DNA): TGCAGCGTTAGGACAGGGGGGACTGAAGCTTTCTTT.

A single count supports this clone. Sequence at one end of the junction differs from germline and may be a read error. The CDR3 is CASSSTGGSDTQYF. DNA of the CDR3: TGTGCTAGCAGCTCCACAGGGGGCAGCGATACGCAGTATTTT. V and J are TRBV7-6 and TRBJ2-3; 9 bases agree with TRBD1. CDR3 length: 14 amino acids. Germline CDR1 SGHVS, CDR2 FNYEAQ. Complete variable domain (other parts from reference TRBV7-6 and TRBJ2-3): GAGVSQSPRYKVTKRGQDVALRCDPISGHVSLYWYRQALGQGPEFLTYFNYEAQQDKSGLPNDRFSAERPEGSISTLTIQRTEQRDSAMYRCASSSTGGSDTQYFGPGTRLTVL.

The chain combines TRBV30 with TRBJ1-3; the D is unclear. Looked up from germline, CDR1 is GTSNPN and CDR2 is SVGIG (reference sequence). The length of the CDR3 is 15 residues. V lost 1 base and J 4 bases, leaving 14 bases between the germline ends. The CDR3 is CAWSAGPAGGNTIYF. The CDR3 coding sequence is TGTGCCTGGAGTGCCGGTCCTGCCGGAGGAAACACCATATATTTT.

This clone was detected only a few times. The CDR3 sequence is CASSLGGGGTLEQYF. As DNA, the CDR3 is TGTGCCAGCAGTTTAGGTGGAGGGGGTACCTTGGAGCAGTACTTC. This chain connects TRBV28 to TRBJ2-7; perhaps D is TRBD1 or TRBD2 (6 bases each). The V and J ends lost 2 bases and 7 bases respectively, with 18 bases between them. The CDR3 length is 15 residues. Germline V gene sequence: CDR1 MDHEN, CDR2 SYDVKM.

This chain links TRBV20-1 with TRBJ1-1; no reliable D call. The V and J ends lost 7 bases and 7 bases respectively, with 13 bases between them. CDR1 is DFQATT, CDR2 SNEGSKA, per germline (reference sequence). The CDR3 consists of 11 residues. CDR3 in amino acids: CSGWGGIEAFF. CDR3 sequence (DNA): TGCAGTGGATGGGGAGGAATTGAAGCTTTCTTT.

This clone was seen once. The CDR3 region is CSAGGPVTGELFF. The CDR3, as DNA: TGCAGCGCTGGGGGGCCGGTCACCGGGGAGCTGTTTTTT. The chain recombines TRBV29-1 with TRBJ2-2, with D perhaps TRBD1 or TRBD2 (6 bases each). This CDR3 has 13 residues. Germline V lookup: CDR1 SQVTM, CDR2 ANQGSEA. Trimming removed 7 bases from V and 4 bases from J, with 13 bases in between.